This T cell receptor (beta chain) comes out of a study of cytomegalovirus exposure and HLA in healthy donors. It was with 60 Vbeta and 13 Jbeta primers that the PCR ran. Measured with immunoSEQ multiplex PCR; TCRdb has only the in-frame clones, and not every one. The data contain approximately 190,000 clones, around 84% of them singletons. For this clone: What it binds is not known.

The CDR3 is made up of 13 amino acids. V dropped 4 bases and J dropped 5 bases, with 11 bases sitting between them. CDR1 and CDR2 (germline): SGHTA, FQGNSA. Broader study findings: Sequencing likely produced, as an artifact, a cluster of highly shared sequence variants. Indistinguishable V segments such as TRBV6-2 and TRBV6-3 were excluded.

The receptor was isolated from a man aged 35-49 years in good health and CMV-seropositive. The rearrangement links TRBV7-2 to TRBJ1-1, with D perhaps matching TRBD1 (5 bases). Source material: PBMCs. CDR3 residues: CASSSQGGTEAFF. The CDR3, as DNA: TGTGCCAGCAGCTCCCAGGGTGGGACTGAAGCTTTCTTT.